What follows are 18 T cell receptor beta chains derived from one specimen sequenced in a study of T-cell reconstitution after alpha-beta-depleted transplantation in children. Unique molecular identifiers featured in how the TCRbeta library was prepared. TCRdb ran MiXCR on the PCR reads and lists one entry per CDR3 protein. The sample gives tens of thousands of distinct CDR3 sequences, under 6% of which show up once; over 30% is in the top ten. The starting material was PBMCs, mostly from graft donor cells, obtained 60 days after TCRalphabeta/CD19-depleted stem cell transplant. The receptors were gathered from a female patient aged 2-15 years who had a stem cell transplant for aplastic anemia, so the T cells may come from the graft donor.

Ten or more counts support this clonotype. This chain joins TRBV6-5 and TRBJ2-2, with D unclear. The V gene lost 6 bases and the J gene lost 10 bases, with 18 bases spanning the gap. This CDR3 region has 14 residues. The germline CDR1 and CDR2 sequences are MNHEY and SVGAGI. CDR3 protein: CASSHRALSAELFF. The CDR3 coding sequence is TGTGCCAGCAGCCACCGGGCGCTATCTGCGGAGCTGTTTTTT.

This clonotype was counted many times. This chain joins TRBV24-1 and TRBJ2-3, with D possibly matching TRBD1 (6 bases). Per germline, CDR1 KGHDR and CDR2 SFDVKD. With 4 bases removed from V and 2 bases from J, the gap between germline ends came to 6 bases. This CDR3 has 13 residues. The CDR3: CATSEGATDTQYF. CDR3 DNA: TGTGCCACCAGTGAGGGGGCCACAGATACGCAGTATTTT.

CDR3 in DNA: TGTGCCAGCAGCCAAGATCTGGGGTTTCAGTACTTC. Amino acids: CASSQDLGFQYF. J is TRBJ2-4 and V is TRBV4-2; D is unresolved. The CDR3 is 12 residues long. Trimming removed 0 bases from V and 11 bases from J, with 8 bases in between. Germline assignment: CDR1 LGHNA and CDR2 YNFKEQ.

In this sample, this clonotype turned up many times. The CDR3 DNA reads as TGTGCCAGCAGCTTCTCCGGGGGGCGCGGGAATCAGCCCCAGCATTTT. It yields the protein CASSFSGGRGNQPQHF. The chain couples TRBV7-9 to TRBJ1-5, with a weak D call TRBD1 (6 bases). CDR3 length equals 16 residues. Germline CDR1 reads SEHNR; CDR2 reads FQNEAQ (reference sequence). V lost 3 bases and J lost 4, with 16 bases in between.

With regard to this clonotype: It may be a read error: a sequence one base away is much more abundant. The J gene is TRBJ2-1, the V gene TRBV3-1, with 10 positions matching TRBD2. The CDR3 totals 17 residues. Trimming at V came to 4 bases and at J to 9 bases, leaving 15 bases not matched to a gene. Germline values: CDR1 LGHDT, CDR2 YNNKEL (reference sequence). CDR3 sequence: CASSPRLAGAFLFEQFF. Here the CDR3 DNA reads TGTGCCAGCAGCCCTCGACTAGCGGGCGCCTTCCTATTTGAGCAGTTCTTC.

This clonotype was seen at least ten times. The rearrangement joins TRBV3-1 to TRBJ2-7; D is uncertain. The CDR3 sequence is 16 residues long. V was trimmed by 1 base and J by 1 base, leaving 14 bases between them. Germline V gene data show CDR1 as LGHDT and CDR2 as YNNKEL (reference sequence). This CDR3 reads CASSQVVQSSSYEQYF. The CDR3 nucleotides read TGTGCCAGCAGCCAAGTAGTACAATCTTCGTCCTACGAGCAGTACTTC.

The CDR3 loop reads CAGPSGRGDTQYF. The CDR3, as DNA: TGTGCCGGCCCTAGCGGGAGAGGAGATACGCAGTATTTT. The V call is TRBV2, the J call TRBJ2-3; 10 bases map to TRBD2. CDR1 SNHLY and CDR2 FYNNEI come from the germline V gene. This CDR3 spans 13 amino acids. The V and J ends lost 11 bases and 5 bases, in that order; junction bases with no gene match: 7.

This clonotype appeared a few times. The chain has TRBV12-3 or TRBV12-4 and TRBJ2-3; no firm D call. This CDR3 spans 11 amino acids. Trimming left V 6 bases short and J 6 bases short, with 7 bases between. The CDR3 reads CASSLLDTQYF. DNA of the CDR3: TGTGCCAGCAGCTTGCTGGATACGCAGTATTTT.

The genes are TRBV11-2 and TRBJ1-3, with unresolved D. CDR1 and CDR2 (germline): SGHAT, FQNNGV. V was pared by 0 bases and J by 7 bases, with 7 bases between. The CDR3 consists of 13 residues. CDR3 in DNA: TGTGCCAGCAGCTTAGACTTGGACAACACCATATATTTT. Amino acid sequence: CASSLDLDNTIYF. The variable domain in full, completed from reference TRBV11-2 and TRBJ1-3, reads EAGVAQSPRYKIIEKRQSVAFWCNPISGHATLYWYQQILGQGPKLLIQFQNNGVVDDSQLPKDRFSAERLKGVDSTLKIQPAKLEDSAVYLCASSLDLDNTIYFGEGSWLTVV.

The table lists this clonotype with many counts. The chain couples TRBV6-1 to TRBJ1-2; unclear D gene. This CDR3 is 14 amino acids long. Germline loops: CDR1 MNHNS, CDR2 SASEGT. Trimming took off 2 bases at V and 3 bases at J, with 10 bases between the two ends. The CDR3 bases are TGTGCCAGCAGTGAACGCCACGGAGACTATGGCTACACCTTC. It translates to CASSERHGDYGYTF.

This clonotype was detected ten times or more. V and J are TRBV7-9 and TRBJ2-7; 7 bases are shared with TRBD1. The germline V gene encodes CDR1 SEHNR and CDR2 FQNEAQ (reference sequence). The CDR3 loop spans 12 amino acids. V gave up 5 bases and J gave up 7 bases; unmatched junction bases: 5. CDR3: CASSQGQTEQYF. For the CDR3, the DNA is TGTGCCAGCAGCCAGGGACAGACTGAGCAGTACTTC.

CDR3 region: CAWSVLVGGAEQYF. The DNA of the CDR3 is TGTGCCTGGAGTGTACTCGTAGGGGGCGCCGAGCAGTACTTC. The gene calls are TRBV30 and TRBJ2-7, with 7 positions matching TRBD1. This CDR3 has 14 residues. CDR1 GTSNPN and CDR2 SVGIG come from the germline V gene (reference sequence). The junction had 8 bases not matched to a gene; V was cut back by 0 bases and J by 6 bases.

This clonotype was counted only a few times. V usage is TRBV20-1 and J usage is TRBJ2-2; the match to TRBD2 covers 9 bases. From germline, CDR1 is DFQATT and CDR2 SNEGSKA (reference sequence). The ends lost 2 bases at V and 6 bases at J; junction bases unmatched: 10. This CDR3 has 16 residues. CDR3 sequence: CSARISSGATAGELFF. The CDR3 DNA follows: TGCAGTGCTAGAATCTCTAGCGGGGCCACCGCCGGGGAGCTGTTTTTT.

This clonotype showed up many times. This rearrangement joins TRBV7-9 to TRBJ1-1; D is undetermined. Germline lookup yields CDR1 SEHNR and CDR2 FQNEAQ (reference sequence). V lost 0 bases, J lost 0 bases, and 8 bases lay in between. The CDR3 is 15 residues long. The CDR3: CASSLAGPVNTEAFF. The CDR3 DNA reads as TGTGCCAGCAGCTTAGCGGGTCCCGTGAACACTGAAGCTTTCTTT. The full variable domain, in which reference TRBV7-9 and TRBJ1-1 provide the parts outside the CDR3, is DTGVSQNPRHKITKRGQNVTFRCDPISEHNRLYWYRQTLGQGPEFLTYFQNEAQLEKSRLLSDRFSAERPKGSFSTLEIQRTEQGDSAMYLCASSLAGPVNTEAFFGQGTRLTVV.

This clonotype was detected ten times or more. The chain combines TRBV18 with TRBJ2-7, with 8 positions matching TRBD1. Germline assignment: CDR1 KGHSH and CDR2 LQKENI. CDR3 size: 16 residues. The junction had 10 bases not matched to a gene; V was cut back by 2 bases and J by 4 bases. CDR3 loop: CASSPGIQGDDYEQYF. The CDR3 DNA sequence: TGTGCCAGCTCACCAGGGATACAGGGGGATGATTACGAGCAGTACTTC.

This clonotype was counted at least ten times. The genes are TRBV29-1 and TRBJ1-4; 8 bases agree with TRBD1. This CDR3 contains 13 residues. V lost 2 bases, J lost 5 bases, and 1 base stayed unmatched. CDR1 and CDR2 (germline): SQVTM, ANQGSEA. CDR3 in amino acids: CSVETGGNEKLFF. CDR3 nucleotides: TGCAGCGTTGAAACAGGGGGGAATGAAAAACTGTTTTTT.

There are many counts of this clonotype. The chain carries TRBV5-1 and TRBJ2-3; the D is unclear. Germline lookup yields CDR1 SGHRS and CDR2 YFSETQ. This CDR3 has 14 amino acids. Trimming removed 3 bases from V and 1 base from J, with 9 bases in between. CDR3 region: CASSSPQGTDTQYF. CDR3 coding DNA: TGCGCCAGCAGCTCCCCGCAGGGCACAGATACGCAGTATTTT.

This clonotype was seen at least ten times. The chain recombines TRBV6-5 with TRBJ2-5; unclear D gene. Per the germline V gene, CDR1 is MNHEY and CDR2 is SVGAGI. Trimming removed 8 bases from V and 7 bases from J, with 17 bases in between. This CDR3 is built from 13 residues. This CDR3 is CASGLDVLGTQYF. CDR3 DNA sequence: TGTGCCAGCGGATTGGATGTCTTGGGGACCCAGTACTTC.